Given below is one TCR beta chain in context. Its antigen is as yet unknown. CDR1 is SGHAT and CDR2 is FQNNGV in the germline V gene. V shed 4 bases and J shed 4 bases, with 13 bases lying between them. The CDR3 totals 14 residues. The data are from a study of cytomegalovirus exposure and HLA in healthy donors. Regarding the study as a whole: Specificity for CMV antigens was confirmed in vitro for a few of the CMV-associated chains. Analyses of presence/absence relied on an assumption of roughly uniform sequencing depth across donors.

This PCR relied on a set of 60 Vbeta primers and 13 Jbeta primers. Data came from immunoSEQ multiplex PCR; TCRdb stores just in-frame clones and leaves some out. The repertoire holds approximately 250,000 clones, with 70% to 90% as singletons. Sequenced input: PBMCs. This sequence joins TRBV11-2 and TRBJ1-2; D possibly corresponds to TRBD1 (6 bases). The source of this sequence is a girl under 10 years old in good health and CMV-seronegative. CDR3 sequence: CASSSPGGAYGYTF. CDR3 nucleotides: TGTGCCAGCAGCTCCCCCGGGGGGGCCTATGGCTACACCTTC.